The rows below give T cell receptor beta chains drawn from one sample of a study of blood T cell repertoires in COVID-19. Measured with immunoSEQ multiplex PCR; TCRdb has only the in-frame clones, and not every one. This table has over 30,000 clones, over 80% appearing once. The sample was peripheral blood. The receptors were sampled from a human donor in a cohort sampled during active COVID-19. Both conserved end residues are part of each CDR3. Fields, in order: J gene, V gene, D gene, clone size, CDR3 protein, CDR3 DNA. The D gene is left open where the match is weak. Clone size is shown for a subset of rows, as once, few, many or a class of expanded clone.

J: TRBJ1-1; V: TRBV11-2; D: TRBD1; size: -; CDR3: CASSLGQGSTEAFF; DNA: TGTGCCAGCAGCTTGGGACAGGGAAGCACTGAAGCTTTCTTT
J: TRBJ2-5; V: TRBV9; D: TRBD2; size: -; CDR3: CASSVMAGVETQYF; DNA: TGTGCCAGCAGCGTTATGGCGGGGGTAGAGACCCAGTACTTC
J: TRBJ1-2; V: TRBV29-1; D: -; size: once; CDR3: CSVSAGGGNGYTF; DNA: TGCAGCGTTTCGGCCGGTGGAGGGAACGGCTACACCTTC
J: TRBJ2-1; V: TRBV5-6; D: -; size: few; CDR3: CASSRVVTAAYNEQFF; DNA: TGTGCCAGCAGCCGTGTCGTAACGGCGGCCTACAATGAGCAGTTCTTC
J: TRBJ2-7; V: TRBV6-5; D: TRBD2; size: -; CDR3: CASTLAGLTYEQYF; DNA: TGTGCCAGCACTTTAGCGGGACTGACCTACGAGCAGTACTTC
J: TRBJ2-4; V: TRBV3-1/TRBV3-2; D: TRBD2; size: -; CDR3: CASSPGGGAKNIQYF; DNA: TGTGCCAGCAGCCCCGGGGGGGGAGCCAAAAACATTCAGTACTTC
J: TRBJ2-1; V: TRBV10-2; D: -; size: -; CDR3: CASRGLLRDEQFF; DNA: TGCGCCAGCAGAGGACTTCTCCGCGATGAGCAGTTCTTC
J: TRBJ1-1; V: TRBV15; D: TRBD1; size: -; CDR3: CASGTANTEAFF; DNA: TGTGCCTCGGGGACAGCTAACACTGAAGCTTTCTTT
J: TRBJ2-5; V: TRBV27; D: -; size: -; CDR3: CASRRAAGTTGETQYF; DNA: TGTGCCAGCAGAAGAGCGGCCGGGACAACTGGGGAGACCCAGTACTTC
J: TRBJ2-1; V: TRBV28; D: TRBD2; size: -; CDR3: CASSFRTSGKAKTYNEQFF; DNA: TGTGCCAGCAGTTTCCGTACTAGCGGAAAAGCTAAAACCTACAATGAGCAGTTCTTC
J: TRBJ2-6; V: TRBV28; D: -; size: -; CDR3: CASSFSGSGANVLTF; DNA: TGTGCCAGCAGTTTCAGTGGCTCTGGGGCCAACGTCCTGACTTTC
J: TRBJ2-7; V: TRBV6-5; D: TRBD1; size: -; CDR3: CASSNGQGVEQYF; DNA: TGTGCCAGCAGTAACGGACAGGGGGTCGAGCAGTACTTC
J: TRBJ2-7; V: TRBV18; D: TRBD2; size: -; CDR3: CASSPPGTRNEQYF; DNA: TGTGCCAGCTCACCACCCGGGACTAGAAACGAGCAGTACTTC
J: TRBJ2-7; V: TRBV7-3; D: -; size: once; CDR3: CASSLTRQYF; DNA: TGTGCCAGCAGCTTGACAAGGCAGTACTTC
J: TRBJ2-5; V: TRBV7-3; D: TRBD2; size: -; CDR3: CASSLTSGGRETQYF; DNA: TGTGCCAGCAGCTTAACTAGCGGGGGGCGGGAGACCCAGTACTTC
J: TRBJ1-2; V: TRBV15; D: -; size: -; CDR3: CATSRDFPVQSQGGYTF; DNA: TGTGCCACCAGCAGAGATTTTCCGGTACAAAGCCAGGGTGGCTACACCTTC
J: TRBJ1-1; V: TRBV1; D: -; size: -; CDR3: CTSSHPRGEDTEAFF; DNA: TGCACCAGCAGCCACCCCCGCGGGGAGGACACTGAAGCTTTCTTT
J: TRBJ2-5; V: TRBV11-2; D: -; size: -; CDR3: CASSSGQRAEETQYF; DNA: TGTGCCAGCAGCTCCGGACAGCGAGCAGAAGAGACCCAGTACTTC
J: TRBJ2-1; V: TRBV28; D: TRBD2; size: -; CDR3: CASSSGLAPGDNEQFF; DNA: TGTGCCAGCAGCTCTGGACTAGCTCCGGGAGACAATGAGCAGTTCTTC
J: TRBJ2-7; V: TRBV12-3/TRBV12-4; D: TRBD1; size: -; CDR3: CASSLDRREQYF; DNA: TGTGCCAGCAGTCTGGACAGGCGCGAGCAGTACTTC
J: TRBJ2-7; V: TRBV28; D: -; size: -; CDR3: CASRRGSPSYEQYF; DNA: TGTGCCAGCAGGCGGGGTTCGCCGTCCTACGAGCAGTACTTC
J: TRBJ2-7; V: TRBV6-5; D: -; size: -; CDR3: CASSYTILTYEQYF; DNA: TGTGCCAGCAGTTACACAATATTGACCTACGAGCAGTACTTC
J: TRBJ2-2; V: TRBV6-1; D: TRBD2; size: -; CDR3: CASSESWLAELNTGELFF; DNA: TGTGCCAGCAGTGAATCGTGGCTAGCGGAGCTAAACACCGGGGAGCTGTTTTTT
J: TRBJ2-1; V: TRBV18; D: -; size: -; CDR3: CASSQSRGRNNEQFF; DNA: TGTGCCAGCTCACAGTCCAGGGGGAGGAACAATGAGCAGTTCTTC
J: TRBJ1-1; V: TRBV7-8; D: TRBD1; size: -; CDR3: CASSLGGRGTTEAFF; DNA: TGTGCCAGCAGCTTAGGAGGCAGGGGGACCACTGAAGCTTTCTTT
J: TRBJ2-7; V: TRBV5-8; D: -; size: -; CDR3: CASSWTGEQYF; DNA: TGTGCCAGCAGCTGGACGGGGGAGCAGTACTTC